One sample yielded the 31 T cell receptor beta chains listed below, sequenced in a study of OX40 agonist ivuxolimab in advanced cancers. Profiled with immunoSEQ multiplex PCR; TCRdb holds only in-frame clones, not every one. The sample includes some 97,000 clones, about 91% seen only once; the top ten take 0.54%. The input for sequencing was CD4+ or CD8+ T cells sorted from blood, taken in a trial of the OX40 agonist ivuxolimab. The receptors derive from an adult with an advanced solid tumor such as melanoma, head and neck, liver or kidney cancer.

The rearrangement links TRBV23-1 to TRBJ2-3, with a possible D match to TRBD2 (6 bases). Being an ORF, TRBV23-1 has a function that is uncertain. V lost 4 bases and J lost 3, with 11 bases in between. The CDR3 is 14 residues long. CDR3 region: CASSLHGGTDTQYF. The CDR3 DNA reads TGCGCCAGCAGTCTTCACGGAGGGACAGATACGCAGTATTTT.

The J gene is TRBJ2-1, the V gene TRBV11-2, with D tentatively TRBD2 (6 bases). V was pared by 5 bases and J by 10 bases, with 21 bases between. CDR3 length: 15 residues. The germline CDR1 and CDR2 sequences are SGHAT and FQNNGV. CDR3 sequence (DNA): TGTGCCAGCAGCCCTGGGACTGCATCTCTGGAAGAGCAGTTCTTC. Its protein product is CASSPGTASLEEQFF.

This rearrangement joins TRBV6-1 to TRBJ2-5; 9 bases map to TRBD2. This CDR3 spans 15 amino acids. V trimming: 1 base; J trimming: 5 bases; junction bases outside the gene matches: 5. CDR1 and CDR2 (germline): MNHNS, SASEGT. In nucleotides, the CDR3 is TGTGCCAGCAGTGAAGAGGGACTAGCCCTCGAGACCCAGTACTTC. This encodes CASSEEGLALETQYF.

The rearrangement uses TRBV6-1 and TRBJ1-1, with D maybe TRBD1 (5 bases). Trimming left V 7 bases short and J 1 base short, with 10 bases between. CDR1 and CDR2 from the germline V gene are MNHNS and SASEGT. The CDR3 length is 13 residues. CDR3 nucleotide sequence: TGTGCCAGCACCCTCAGGGAGAACACTGAAGCTTTCTTT. Its translation is CASTLRENTEAFF.

The gene calls are TRBV19 and TRBJ1-2; tentatively, D is TRBD1 (5 bases). Germline assignment: CDR1 LNHDA and CDR2 SQIVND (reference sequence). Trimming cost V 6 bases and J 6 bases, with 26 bases left between them. The CDR3 contains 17 residues. CDR3 amino acids: CASSRGYRSVVVNGYTF. CDR3 bases: TGTGCCAGTAGCCGAGGGTACAGGAGCGTGGTTGTGAATGGCTACACCTTC.

The V gene is TRBV15, the J gene TRBJ2-1; 10 bases fit TRBD2. CDR1 and CDR2 (germline): LNHNV, YYDKDF (reference sequence). The V segment lost 0 bases and the J segment 7 bases; nucleotides outside the gene matches: 9. The CDR3 is 17 amino acids. CDR3 coding DNA: TGTGCCACCAGCAGAGATCGGCCTAGCGGGAGAAGGAATGAGCAGTTCTTC. Residues: CATSRDRPSGRRNEQFF. Filled out from reference TRBV15 and TRBJ2-1, the complete variable domain reads DAMVIQNPRYQVTQFGKPVTLSCSQTLNHNVMYWYQQKSSQAPKLLFHYYDKDFNNEADTPDNFQSRRPNTSFCFLDIRSPGLGDTAMYLCATSRDRPSGRRNEQFFGPGTRLTVL.

The rearrangement links TRBV5-1 to TRBJ2-1; D is perhaps TRBD1 or TRBD2 (5 bases each). Trimming stripped 3 bases from V and 7 bases from J, with 20 bases between. Germline V gene lookup returns CDR1 SGHRS and CDR2 YFSETQ. The CDR3 extends over 16 amino acids. The CDR3 region has the DNA TGCGCCAGCAGCTCCCGGGGCCTGGCTTTGAGGAATGAGCAGTTCTTC. Translated: CASSSRGLALRNEQFF.

This clone has more than one count but fewer than ten. The chain employs TRBV11-3 and TRBJ2-1; 9 bases are a match to TRBD2. Germline V CDR1 and CDR2: SGHNT, YENEEA. The CDR3 length is 16 residues. V lost 4 bases, J lost 8 bases, and 12 bases stayed unmatched. CDR3 loop: CASSSPYAGGSDEQFF. The CDR3 DNA is TGTGCCAGCAGCTCTCCTTACGCGGGAGGGTCAGATGAGCAGTTCTTC.

The chain couples TRBV9 to TRBJ2-1; 10 nucleotides match TRBD2. The length of the CDR3 is 16 residues. Germline V gene sequence: CDR1 SGDLS, CDR2 YYNGEE. The J segment lost 12 bases and the V segment lost 0 bases, leaving 12 bases of the junction unmatched. CDR3 sequence: CASSVGETAGGLGQFF. The CDR3 DNA reads as TGTGCCAGCAGCGTAGGAGAGACAGCGGGAGGGCTTGGGCAGTTCTTC.

The chain is built from TRBV19 and TRBJ2-5; TRBD2 matches at 12 bases. The J segment lost 1 base and the V segment lost 4 bases, leaving 7 bases of the junction unmatched. The CDR3 has 17 amino acids. The germline CDR1 and CDR2 sequences are LNHDA and SQIVND (reference sequence). The CDR3 is CASSSGTSGRTQETQYF. The DNA for the CDR3 is TGTGCCAGTAGTAGCGGGACTAGCGGGCGTACCCAAGAGACCCAGTACTTC.

This clone appeared a single time. The chain has TRBV11-2 and TRBJ2-2; 7 bases are shared with TRBD2. Germline CDR1 is SGHAT and CDR2 is FQNNGV. There are 15 residues in the CDR3. With 4 bases clipped from V and 6 bases from J, the junction kept 8 bases outside the gene matches. CDR3 protein: CASSSGLLSAGELFF. The CDR3, as DNA: TGTGCCAGCAGCTCGGGACTACTCTCCGCCGGGGAGCTGTTTTTT.

Details on this clone: The identical CDR3 is also encoded by other nucleotide sequences in the sample. The rearrangement links TRBV20-1 to TRBJ2-5; D uncertain. V dropped 0 bases and J dropped 4 bases, with 3 bases sitting between them. The CDR3 covers 11 residues. Looked up from germline, CDR1 is DFQATT and CDR2 is SNEGSKA (reference sequence). This chain's CDR3 is CSAREGETQYF. Written as DNA, the CDR3 is TGCAGTGCTAGAGAGGGAGAGACCCAGTACTTC.

This clone was detected a few times. V gene TRBV28 combines with J gene TRBJ1-2; D is possibly TRBD1 (6 bases). The CDR3 spans 13 residues. Germline V gives CDR1 MDHEN, CDR2 SYDVKM. The V and J ends lost 7 bases and 4 bases respectively, with 13 bases between them. The CDR3 protein is CASNLGHLYGYTF. CDR3 DNA: TGTGCCAGCAACTTGGGACACCTCTATGGCTACACCTTC.

This clone was seen just once. V gene TRBV6-6 combines with J gene TRBJ2-1; 10 bases line up with TRBD1. V trimming: 7 bases; J trimming: 4 bases; junction bases outside the gene matches: 1. This CDR3 spans 13 amino acids. Germline values: CDR1 MNHNY, CDR2 SVGAGI (reference sequence). Here the CDR3 DNA reads TGTGCCAGCACGGGACAGGGGTACAATGAGCAGTTCTTC. This encodes CASTGQGYNEQFF.

CDR3 in amino acids: CASSLGGNYGYTF. CDR3 bases: TGTGCCAGCAGCTTGGGGGGAAACTATGGCTACACCTTC. This chain joins TRBV5-6 and TRBJ1-2, with D uncertain. The CDR3 has 13 amino acids. The germline V and J ends were trimmed by 0 bases and 2 bases, with 5 bases remaining between them. Germline V gives CDR1 SGHDT, CDR2 YYEEEE.

V and J are TRBV18 and TRBJ1-3; a weak D match, TRBD1 (6 bases). Trimming took off 2 bases at V and 0 bases at J, with 14 bases between the two ends. CDR1 KGHSH and CDR2 LQKENI come from the germline V gene. The CDR3 loop spans 17 amino acids. The CDR3 here is CASSPRTGQTSGNTIYF. The CDR3 DNA reads TGTGCCAGCTCACCAAGAACCGGACAGACCTCTGGAAACACCATATATTTT. Full variable domain (missing parts from reference TRBV18 and TRBJ1-3): NAGVMQNPRHLVRRRGQEARLRCSPMKGHSHVYWYRQLPEEGLKFMVYLQKENIIDESGMPKERFSAEFPKEGPSILRIQQVVRGDSAAYFCASSPRTGQTSGNTIYFGEGSWLTVV.

The V and J genes are TRBV19 and TRBJ1-5; tentatively, D is TRBD1 (6 bases). Germline V gene sequence: CDR1 LNHDA, CDR2 SQIVND (reference sequence). Trimming left V 7 bases short and J 7 bases short, with 23 bases between. This CDR3 region has 16 residues. The CDR3 region has the DNA TGTGCCAGTATCCTAAGCGGGGGCCGTTTTCGACAGCCCCAGCATTTT. This encodes CASILSGGRFRQPQHF.

The gene calls are TRBV30 and TRBJ2-7; the D gene is possibly TRBD1 (5 bases). CDR3 size: 13 residues. CDR1 and CDR2 (germline): GTSNPN, SVGIG (reference sequence). V was trimmed by 2 bases and J by 3 bases, leaving 11 bases between them. The CDR3 reads CAWSRRGGYEQYF. The CDR3 bases are TGTGCCTGGAGTCGTAGGGGCGGCTACGAGCAGTACTTC. The full variable domain, its missing parts supplied by reference TRBV30 and TRBJ2-7, is SQTIHQWPATLVQPVGSPLSLECTVEGTSNPNLYWYRQAAGRGLQLLFYSVGIGQISSEVPQNLSASRPQDRQFILSSKKLLLSDSGFYLCAWSRRGGYEQYFGPGTRLTVT.

The chain has TRBV7-9 and TRBJ2-3, with 7 bases lining up with TRBD1. V dropped 5 bases and J dropped 5; count of bases not matched to a gene: 10. CDR1 and CDR2 (germline): SEHNR, FQNEAQ (reference sequence). CDR3 length: 15 residues. The CDR3, as DNA: TGTGCCAGCAGCACGGGACAGCCGGTTGGAGATACGCAGTATTTT. Translated: CASSTGQPVGDTQYF. Full variable domain (missing parts from reference TRBV7-9 and TRBJ2-3): DTGVSQNPRHKITKRGQNVTFRCDPISEHNRLYWYRQTLGQGPEFLTYFQNEAQLEKSRLLSDRFSAERPKGSFSTLEIQRTEQGDSAMYLCASSTGQPVGDTQYFGPGTRLTVL.

The chain links TRBV9 to TRBJ2-6; no definite D call. In germline, CDR1 is SGDLS, CDR2 YYNGEE. Trimming left V 0 bases short and J 0 bases short, with 4 bases between. The CDR3 loop spans 15 amino acids. The chain's CDR3 is CASSVGSSGANVLTF. CDR3 sequence (DNA): TGTGCCAGCAGCGTAGGGAGCTCTGGGGCCAACGTCCTGACTTTC.

The J gene is TRBJ2-4, the V gene TRBV6-1; D might be TRBD2 (6 bases). Germline V gene lookup returns CDR1 MNHNS and CDR2 SASEGT. Trimming removed 0 bases from V and 8 bases from J, with 11 bases in between. This CDR3 comprises 14 residues. The CDR3 protein is CASSEAGGGYIQYF. For the CDR3, the DNA is TGTGCCAGCAGTGAAGCGGGAGGAGGGTACATTCAGTACTTC.

The chain uses TRBV29-1 and TRBJ2-3; the D is unclear. The germline V and J ends were trimmed by 4 bases and 2 bases, with 10 bases remaining between them. The CDR3 sequence is 13 residues long. Germline V lookup: CDR1 SQVTM, CDR2 ANQGSEA. CDR3 protein: CSVADGYTDTQYF. The CDR3 region has the DNA TGCAGCGTTGCGGACGGTTACACAGATACGCAGTATTTT.

The chain uses TRBV21-1 and TRBJ1-2. TRBV21-1 is assigned pseudogene status. This CDR3 is 11 amino acids long. CDR3 residues: CARRGFYGYTF. Written as DNA, the CDR3 is TGTGCCAGAAGAGGATTCTATGGCTACACCTTC.

The chain has TRBV18 and TRBJ2-1; 9 bases align to TRBD1. CDR3 length: 20 amino acids. Per the germline V gene, CDR1 is KGHSH and CDR2 is LQKENI. The trim removed 2 bases at V and 2 bases at J, leaving 16 bases unmatched. CDR3 in DNA: TGTGCCAGCTCACCAGGAAGGACAGGGGAGGCCCTAGGCGCCTACAATGAGCAGTTCTTC. Amino acid sequence: CASSPGRTGEALGAYNEQFF.

V usage is TRBV5-1 and J usage is TRBJ2-3; D might be TRBD2 (6 bases). CDR1 and CDR2 (germline): SGHRS, YFSETQ. Trimming pared 5 bases from V and 6 bases from J, leaving 13 bases between. The CDR3 spans 13 residues. This chain's CDR3 is CASSSGGADTQYF. CDR3 in DNA: TGCGCCAGCAGTTCCGGCGGGGCTGATACGCAGTATTTT.

The chain has TRBV18 and TRBJ1-3; D ambiguous. The germline V gene has CDR1 KGHSH and CDR2 LQKENI. This CDR3 comprises 15 residues. With 3 bases removed from V and 1 base from J, the gap between germline ends came to 10 bases. The CDR3 reads CASSPPGRSGNTIYF. The CDR3 DNA reads as TGTGCCAGCTCACCCCCCGGAAGGTCTGGAAACACCATATATTTT. The whole variable domain, filled in from reference TRBV18 and TRBJ1-3, reads NAGVMQNPRHLVRRRGQEARLRCSPMKGHSHVYWYRQLPEEGLKFMVYLQKENIIDESGMPKERFSAEFPKEGPSILRIQQVVRGDSAAYFCASSPPGRSGNTIYFGEGSWLTVV.

V and J are TRBV5-5 and TRBJ2-7; 8 nucleotides match TRBD1. V shed 1 base and J 7 bases; nucleotides not matched to a gene: 7. CDR3 length: 14 residues. The germline CDR1 and CDR2 sequences are SGHKS and YYEKEE (reference sequence). The CDR3 is CASSLPTGVGEQYF. Here the CDR3 DNA reads TGTGCCAGCAGCTTGCCGACAGGGGTCGGGGAGCAGTACTTC.

V is TRBV28 and J is TRBJ2-7; 11 bases match TRBD2. Germline CDR1 is MDHEN and CDR2 is SYDVKM. There are 16 residues in the CDR3. V shed 7 bases, J shed 3 bases, and the junction held 11 bases outside the gene matches. The CDR3 DNA sequence: TGTGCCAGCACCGGATTGGGACTAGCGGATAACTACGAGCAGTACTTC. It specifies CASTGLGLADNYEQYF.

This chain uses TRBV2 with TRBJ2-6; D is unclear. From germline, CDR1 is SNHLY and CDR2 FYNNEI. The V gene lost 0 bases and the J gene lost 0 bases, with 6 bases spanning the gap. This CDR3 is 16 amino acids long. DNA of the CDR3: TGTGCCAGCAGTGAAGCGGAGAGCTCTGGGGCCAACGTCCTGACTTTC. Residues: CASSEAESSGANVLTF.

The rearrangement joins TRBV19 to TRBJ2-5; D is unresolved. V dropped 4 bases and J dropped 2 bases, with 8 bases sitting between them. This CDR3 comprises 13 residues. The V gene's germline CDR1 is LNHDA and CDR2 SQIVND (reference sequence). CDR3 coding DNA: TGTGCCAGTAGTAATTTTGGGCAAGAGACCCAGTACTTC. It yields the protein CASSNFGQETQYF.

The rearrangement uses TRBV7-9 and TRBJ2-3; tentatively, D is TRBD2 (6 bases). V lost 3 bases and J 2 bases, leaving 9 bases between the germline ends. Germline loops: CDR1 SEHNR, CDR2 FQNEAQ (reference sequence). There are 14 residues in the CDR3. The CDR3 bases are TGTGCCAGCAGCTTCCGGGACTTCACAGATACGCAGTATTTT. Encoded protein: CASSFRDFTDTQYF.